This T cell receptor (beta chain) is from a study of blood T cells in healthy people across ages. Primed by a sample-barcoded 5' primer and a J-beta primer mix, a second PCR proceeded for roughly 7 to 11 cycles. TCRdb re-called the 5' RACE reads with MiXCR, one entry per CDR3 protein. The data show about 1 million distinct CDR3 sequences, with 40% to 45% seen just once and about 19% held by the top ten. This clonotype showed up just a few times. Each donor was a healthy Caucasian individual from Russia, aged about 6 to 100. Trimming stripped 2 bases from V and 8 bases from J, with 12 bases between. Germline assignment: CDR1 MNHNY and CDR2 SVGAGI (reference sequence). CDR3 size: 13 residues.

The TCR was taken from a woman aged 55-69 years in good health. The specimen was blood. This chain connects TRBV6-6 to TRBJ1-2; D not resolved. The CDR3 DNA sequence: TGTGCCAGCAGTTACGAGCCCATGAGGGGCTACACCTTC. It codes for CASSYEPMRGYTF.